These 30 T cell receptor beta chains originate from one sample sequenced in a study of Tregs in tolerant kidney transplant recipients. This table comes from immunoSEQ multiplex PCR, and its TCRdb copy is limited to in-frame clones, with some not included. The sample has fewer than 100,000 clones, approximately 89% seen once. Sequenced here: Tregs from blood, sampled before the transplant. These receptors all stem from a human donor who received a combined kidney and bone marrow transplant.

CDR3 bases: TGTGCCTGGTCTACAGGGGGACCTGGGGCCAACGTCCTGACTTTC. It codes for CAWSTGGPGANVLTF. The J gene is TRBJ2-6, the V gene TRBV30; 8 positions match TRBD1. The V and J ends lost 5 bases and 2 bases, in that order; junction bases with no gene match: 5. The CDR3 covers 15 residues. CDR1 is GTSNPN, CDR2 SVGIG, per germline (reference sequence).

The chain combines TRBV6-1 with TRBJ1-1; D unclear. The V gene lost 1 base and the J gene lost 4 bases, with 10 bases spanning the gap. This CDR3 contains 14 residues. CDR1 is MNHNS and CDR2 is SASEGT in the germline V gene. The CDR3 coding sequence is TGTGCCAGCAGTGAAGTACGAGGAGCCACTGAAGCTTTCTTT. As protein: CASSEVRGATEAFF.

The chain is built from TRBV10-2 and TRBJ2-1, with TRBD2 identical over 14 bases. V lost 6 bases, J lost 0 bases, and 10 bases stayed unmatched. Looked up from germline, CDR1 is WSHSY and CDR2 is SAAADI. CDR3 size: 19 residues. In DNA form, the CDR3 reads TGCGCCAGCAGACCTGGACTAGCGGGAGGCGTTGGCTCCTACAATGAGCAGTTCTTC. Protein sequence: CASRPGLAGGVGSYNEQFF.

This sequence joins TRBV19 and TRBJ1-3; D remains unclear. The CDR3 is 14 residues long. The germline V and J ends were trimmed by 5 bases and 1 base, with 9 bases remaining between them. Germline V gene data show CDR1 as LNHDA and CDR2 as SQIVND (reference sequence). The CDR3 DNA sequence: TGTGCCAGTAGTTCCGGACTATCTGGAAACACCATATATTTT. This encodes CASSSGLSGNTIYF.

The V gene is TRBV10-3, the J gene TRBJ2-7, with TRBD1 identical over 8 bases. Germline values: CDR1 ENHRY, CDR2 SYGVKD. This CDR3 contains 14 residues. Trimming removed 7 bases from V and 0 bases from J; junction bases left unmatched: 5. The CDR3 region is CAITRTGSSYEQYF. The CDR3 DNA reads TGTGCCATCACTAGGACAGGGAGCTCCTACGAGCAGTACTTC.

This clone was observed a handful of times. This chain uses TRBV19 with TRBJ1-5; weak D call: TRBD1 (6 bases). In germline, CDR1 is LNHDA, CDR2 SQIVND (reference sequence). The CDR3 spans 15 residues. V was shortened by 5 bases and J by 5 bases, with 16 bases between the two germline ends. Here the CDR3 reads CASSGGGGPHQPQHF. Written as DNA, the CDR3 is TGTGCCAGTAGTGGAGGCGGGGGGCCCCATCAGCCCCAGCATTTT.

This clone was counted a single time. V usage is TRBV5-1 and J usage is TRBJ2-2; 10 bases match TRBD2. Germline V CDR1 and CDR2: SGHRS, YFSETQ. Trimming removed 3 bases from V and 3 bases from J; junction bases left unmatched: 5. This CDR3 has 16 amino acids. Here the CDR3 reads CASSSGTSVYTGELFF. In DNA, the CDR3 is TGCGCCAGCAGCTCCGGGACTAGCGTATACACCGGGGAGCTGTTTTTT.

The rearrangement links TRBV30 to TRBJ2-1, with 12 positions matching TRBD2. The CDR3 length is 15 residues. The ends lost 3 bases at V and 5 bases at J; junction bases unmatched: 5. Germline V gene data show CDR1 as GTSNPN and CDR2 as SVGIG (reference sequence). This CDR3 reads CAWSLLAGGDNEQFF. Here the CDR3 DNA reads TGTGCCTGGAGCTTACTAGCGGGAGGTGACAATGAGCAGTTCTTC.

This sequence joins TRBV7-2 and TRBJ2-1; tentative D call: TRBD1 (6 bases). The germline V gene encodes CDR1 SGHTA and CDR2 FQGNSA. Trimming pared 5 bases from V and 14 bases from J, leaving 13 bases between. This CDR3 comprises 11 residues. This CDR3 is CASSTTGNKFF. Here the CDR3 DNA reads TGTGCCAGCAGCACGACAGGAAATAAGTTCTTC.

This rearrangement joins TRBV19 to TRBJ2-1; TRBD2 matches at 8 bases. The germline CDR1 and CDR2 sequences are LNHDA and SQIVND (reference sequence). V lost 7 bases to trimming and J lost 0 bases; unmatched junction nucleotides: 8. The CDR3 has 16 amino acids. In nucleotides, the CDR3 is TGTGCCAGTACTGGACTAGCCGAAAGCTCCTACAATGAGCAGTTCTTC. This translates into CASTGLAESSYNEQFF.

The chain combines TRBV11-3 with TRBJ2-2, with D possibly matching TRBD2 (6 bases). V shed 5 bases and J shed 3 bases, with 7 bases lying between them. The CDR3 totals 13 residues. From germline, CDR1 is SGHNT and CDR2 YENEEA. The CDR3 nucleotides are TGTGCCAGCAGCCCGGGGGACACCGGGGAGCTGTTTTTT. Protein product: CASSPGDTGELFF.

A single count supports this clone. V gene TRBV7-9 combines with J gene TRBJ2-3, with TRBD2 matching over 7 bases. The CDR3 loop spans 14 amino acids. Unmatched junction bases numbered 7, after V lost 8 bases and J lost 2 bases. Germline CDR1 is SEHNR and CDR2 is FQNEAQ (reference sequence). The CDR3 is CASSQERDTDTQYF. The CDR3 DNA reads TGTGCCAGCTCCCAAGAGCGGGACACAGATACGCAGTATTTT.

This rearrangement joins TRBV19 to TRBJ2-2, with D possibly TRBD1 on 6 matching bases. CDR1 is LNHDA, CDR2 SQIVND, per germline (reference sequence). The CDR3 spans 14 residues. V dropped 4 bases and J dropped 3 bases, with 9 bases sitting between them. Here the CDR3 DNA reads TGTGCCAGTAGTAATCCAGGGGACACCGGGGAGCTGTTTTTT. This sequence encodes CASSNPGDTGELFF.

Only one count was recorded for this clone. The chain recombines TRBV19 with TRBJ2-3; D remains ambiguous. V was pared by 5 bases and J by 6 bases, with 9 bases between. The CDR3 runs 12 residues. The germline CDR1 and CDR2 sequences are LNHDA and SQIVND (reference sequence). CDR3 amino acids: CASSLGGDTQYF. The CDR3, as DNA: TGTGCCAGTAGTTTAGGTGGGGATACGCAGTATTTT.

The CDR3 nucleotides read TGTGCCAGCAGTTTATCCGGACGGAGCACAGATACGCAGTATTTT. Its protein product is CASSLSGRSTDTQYF. This chain uses TRBV28 with TRBJ2-3, with no clear D. Trimming took off 1 base at V and 0 bases at J, with 8 bases between the two ends. The germline CDR1 and CDR2 sequences are MDHEN and SYDVKM. The CDR3 sequence is 15 residues long.

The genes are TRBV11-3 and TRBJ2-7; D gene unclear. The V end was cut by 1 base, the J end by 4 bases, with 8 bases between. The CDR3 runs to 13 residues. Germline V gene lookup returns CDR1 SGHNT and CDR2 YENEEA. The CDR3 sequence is CASSLAGPYEQYF. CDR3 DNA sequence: TGTGCCAGCAGCTTAGCTGGACCTTACGAGCAGTACTTC.

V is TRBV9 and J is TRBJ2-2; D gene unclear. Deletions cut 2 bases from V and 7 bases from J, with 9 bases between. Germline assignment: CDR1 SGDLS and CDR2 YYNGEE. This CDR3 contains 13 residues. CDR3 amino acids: CASSVNPSGELFF. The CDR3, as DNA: TGTGCCAGCAGCGTTAACCCCAGCGGGGAGCTGTTTTTT.

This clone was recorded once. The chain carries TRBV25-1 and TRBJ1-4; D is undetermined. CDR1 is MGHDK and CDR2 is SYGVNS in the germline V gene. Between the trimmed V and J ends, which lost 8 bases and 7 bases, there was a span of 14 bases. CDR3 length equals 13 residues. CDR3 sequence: CASRPVGVEKLFF. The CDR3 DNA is TGTGCCAGCCGTCCAGTAGGAGTTGAAAAACTGTTTTTT.

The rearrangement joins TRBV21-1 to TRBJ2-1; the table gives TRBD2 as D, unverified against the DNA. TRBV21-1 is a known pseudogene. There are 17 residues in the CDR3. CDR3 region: CASSTRATSGSYNEQFF. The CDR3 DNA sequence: TGTGCCAGCAGCACAAGAGCTACTAGCGGGAGTTACAATGAGCAGTTCTTC.

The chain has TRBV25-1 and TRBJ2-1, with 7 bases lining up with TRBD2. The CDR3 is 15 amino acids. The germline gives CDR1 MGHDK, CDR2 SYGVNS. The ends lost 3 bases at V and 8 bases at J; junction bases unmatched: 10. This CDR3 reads CASSEGGKLLYEQFF. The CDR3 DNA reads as TGTGCCAGCAGTGAGGGGGGGAAACTACTATATGAGCAGTTCTTC.

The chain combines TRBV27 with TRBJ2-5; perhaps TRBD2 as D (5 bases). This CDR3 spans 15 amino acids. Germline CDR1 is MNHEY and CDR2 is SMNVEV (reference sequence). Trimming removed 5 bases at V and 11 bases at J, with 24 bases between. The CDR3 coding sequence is TGTGCCAGCAGTCCACAGACACTCCAGGATGGGGAGCAGTACTTC. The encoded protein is CASSPQTLQDGEQYF.

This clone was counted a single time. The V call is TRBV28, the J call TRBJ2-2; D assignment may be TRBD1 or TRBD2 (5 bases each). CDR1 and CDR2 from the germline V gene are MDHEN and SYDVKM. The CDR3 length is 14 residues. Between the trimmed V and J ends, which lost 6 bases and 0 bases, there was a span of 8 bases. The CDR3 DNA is TGTGCCAGCAGGTTGGGGGCGAACACCGGGGAGCTGTTTTTT. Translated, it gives CASRLGANTGELFF.

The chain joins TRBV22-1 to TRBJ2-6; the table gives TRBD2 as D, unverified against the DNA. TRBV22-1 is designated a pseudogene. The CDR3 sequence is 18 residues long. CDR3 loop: CPGSWSGSEQSRANVLTF. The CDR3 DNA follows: TGTCCTGGGAGTTGGAGTGGAAGCGAACAAAGTCGGGCCAACGTCCTGACTTTC.

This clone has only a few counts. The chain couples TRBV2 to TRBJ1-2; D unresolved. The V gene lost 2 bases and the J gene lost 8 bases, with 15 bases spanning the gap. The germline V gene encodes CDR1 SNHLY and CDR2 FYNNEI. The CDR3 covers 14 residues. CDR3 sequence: CASSENPGSGGYTF. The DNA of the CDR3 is TGTGCCAGCAGTGAAAATCCGGGGTCGGGCGGCTACACCTTC.

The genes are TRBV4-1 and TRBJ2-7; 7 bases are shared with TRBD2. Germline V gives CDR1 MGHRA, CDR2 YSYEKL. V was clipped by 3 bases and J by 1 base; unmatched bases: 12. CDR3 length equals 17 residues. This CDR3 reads CASSQSTSAGGSYEQYF. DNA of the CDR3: TGCGCCAGCAGCCAGTCCACTAGCGCGGGCGGTTCCTACGAGCAGTACTTC.

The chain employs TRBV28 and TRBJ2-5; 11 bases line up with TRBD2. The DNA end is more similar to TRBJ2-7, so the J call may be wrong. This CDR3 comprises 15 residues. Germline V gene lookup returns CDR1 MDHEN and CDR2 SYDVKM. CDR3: CASSSATSGILEQYF. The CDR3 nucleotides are TGTGCCAGCAGTTCAGCGACTAGCGGGATTCTCGAGCAGTACTTC.

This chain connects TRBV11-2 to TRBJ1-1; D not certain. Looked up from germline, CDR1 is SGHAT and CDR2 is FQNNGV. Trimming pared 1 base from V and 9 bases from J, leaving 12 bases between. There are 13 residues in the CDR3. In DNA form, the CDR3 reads TGTGCCAGCAGCTTAGTAGGCCAGCCGAAAGCTTTCTTT. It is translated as CASSLVGQPKAFF.

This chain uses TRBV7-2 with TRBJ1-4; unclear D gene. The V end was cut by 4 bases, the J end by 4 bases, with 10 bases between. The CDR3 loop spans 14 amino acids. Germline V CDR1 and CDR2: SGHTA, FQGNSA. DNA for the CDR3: TGTGCCAGCAGCTCGGACGCGGATAATGAAAAACTGTTTTTT. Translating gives CASSSDADNEKLFF.

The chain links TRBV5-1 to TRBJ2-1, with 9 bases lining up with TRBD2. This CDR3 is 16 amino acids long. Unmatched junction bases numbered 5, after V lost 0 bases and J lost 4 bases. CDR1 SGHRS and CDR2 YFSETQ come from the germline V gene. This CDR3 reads CASSLGLAVLYNEQFF. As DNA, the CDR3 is TGCGCCAGCAGCTTGGGACTAGCGGTATTGTACAATGAGCAGTTCTTC.

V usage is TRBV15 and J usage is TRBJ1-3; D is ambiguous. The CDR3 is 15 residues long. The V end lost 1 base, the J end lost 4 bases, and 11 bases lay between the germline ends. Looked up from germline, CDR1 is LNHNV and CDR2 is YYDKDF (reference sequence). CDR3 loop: CATSRVGMAGNTIYF. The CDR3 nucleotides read TGTGCCACCAGCAGAGTGGGTATGGCGGGAAACACCATATATTTT.